The 18 T cell receptor beta chains below all came from one sample that was sequenced in a study of blood T cells in healthy people across ages. The use of a sample-barcoded 5' primer and a J-beta primer mix characterized a second PCR of roughly 6 to 11 cycles. Via MiXCR, TCRdb re-called the 5' RACE reads, giving one row per CDR3 protein. The table shows about 580,000 distinct CDR3 sequences, with around 50% occurring only once. Sample: blood. All receptors come from a man aged 80 or over in good health.

This clonotype was counted ten times or more. V usage is TRBV6-5 and J usage is TRBJ2-1; 10 positions agree with TRBD2. V was pared by 5 bases and J by 9 bases, with 7 bases of the junction left unmatched. Germline loops: CDR1 MNHEY, CDR2 SVGAGI. The CDR3 consists of 14 residues. The CDR3 DNA sequence: TGTGCCAGCAGTCAGACTAGCGGGTACGTTGAGCAGTTCTTC. Translating it yields CASSQTSGYVEQFF.

The chain has TRBV20-1 and TRBJ2-2; D possibly corresponds to TRBD2 (7 bases). From germline, CDR1 is DFQATT and CDR2 SNEGSKA (reference sequence). The CDR3 has 16 amino acids. Deletions cut 6 bases from V and 0 bases from J, with 17 bases between. The CDR3 region has the DNA TGCAGTGCGACCCGTGGGGGGGCGACGAACACCGGGGAGCTGTTTTTT. Protein sequence: CSATRGGATNTGELFF.

The chain uses TRBV27 and TRBJ2-7; 7 nucleotides agree with TRBD1. CDR3 length equals 14 residues. Germline loops: CDR1 MNHEY, CDR2 SMNVEV (reference sequence). The V segment lost 4 bases and the J segment 3 bases; nucleotides outside the gene matches: 6. The CDR3 DNA reads TGTGCCAGCAGTTACAGGGGATCAATCTACGAGCAGTACTTC. Residues: CASSYRGSIYEQYF.

This clonotype occurred a few times. The chain combines TRBV5-1 with TRBJ2-5, with a possible D match to TRBD2 (6 bases). This CDR3 region has 16 residues. Trimming cost V 4 bases and J 4 bases, with 20 bases left between them. CDR1 is SGHRS and CDR2 is YFSETQ in the germline V gene. CDR3 region: CASSDGGSAGPETQYF. The CDR3 bases are TGCGCCAGCAGCGACGGGGGTTCGGCGGGCCCAGAGACCCAGTACTTC.

The table lists this clonotype with a few counts. This chain uses TRBV5-5 with TRBJ1-2; 11 bases line up with TRBD1. After removal of 0 bases from V and 4 bases from J, the junction contained 5 bases not matched to a gene. CDR3 length: 16 amino acids. Germline V CDR1 and CDR2: SGHKS, YYEKEE (reference sequence). DNA for the CDR3: TGTGCCAGCAGCTTGGGGACAGGGGGCACGTCCTATGGCTACACCTTC. Translated: CASSLGTGGTSYGYTF.

In its sample, this clonotype was seen a few times. This chain uses TRBV10-3 with TRBJ1-5; D is possibly TRBD1 (6 bases). V lost 3 bases and J lost 5, with 14 bases in between. CDR1 ENHRY and CDR2 SYGVKD come from the germline V gene. CDR3 length equals 15 residues. CDR3 sequence reads: CAISDSPRGDQPQHF. The CDR3 coding sequence is TGTGCCATCAGTGATAGCCCCAGGGGCGATCAGCCCCAGCATTTT.

The chain has TRBV7-2 and TRBJ2-7, with 8 positions matching TRBD1. Germline V gives CDR1 SGHTA, CDR2 FQGNSA. This CDR3 has 15 residues. With V trimmed by 3 bases and J by 2 bases, 6 bases remained unmatched. The CDR3 is CASSFQGALPYEQYF. The CDR3 bases are TGTGCCAGCAGCTTTCAGGGGGCCTTACCCTACGAGCAGTACTTC.

The V gene is TRBV7-2, the J gene TRBJ2-1, with D possibly matching TRBD2 (6 bases). The CDR3 runs 14 residues. Germline-derived CDR1 and CDR2 are SGHTA and FQGNSA. Trimming removed 2 bases at V and 4 bases at J, with 9 bases between. Written as DNA, the CDR3 is TGTGCCAGCAGCTTATCTAGCGCGTACAATGAGCAGTTCTTC. Protein product: CASSLSSAYNEQFF.

This chain links TRBV7-2 with TRBJ1-1; TRBD1 matches 7 bases. J lost 1 base, V lost 6 bases, and 5 bases had no gene match. The CDR3 sequence is 14 residues long. CDR1 is SGHTA, CDR2 FQGNSA, per germline. As DNA, the CDR3 is TGTGCCAGCAGGTTACAGGGGCGGAACACTGAAGCTTTCTTT. Encoded protein: CASRLQGRNTEAFF. Looking up the rest from reference TRBV7-2 and TRBJ1-1 gives the full variable domain: GAGVSQSPSNKVTEKGKDVELRCDPISGHTALYWYRQSLGQGLEFLIYFQGNSAPDKSGLPSDRFSAERTGGSVSTLTIQRTQQEDSAVYLCASRLQGRNTEAFFGQGTRLTVV.

The genes are TRBV7-3 and TRBJ2-3, with TRBD1 identical over 8 bases. Germline trimming cut 5 bases from V and 5 bases from J; bases unmatched to any gene: 3. The CDR3 sequence is 13 residues long. CDR1 is SGHTA and CDR2 is FQGTGA in the germline V gene. CDR3: CASSRQGKDTQYF. The CDR3 DNA reads as TGTGCCAGCAGCCGACAGGGGAAAGATACGCAGTATTTT.

This clonotype was observed a handful of times. The chain has TRBV6-5 and TRBJ2-4; 8 bases match TRBD1. CDR3 size: 16 residues. The junction had 6 bases not matched to a gene; V was cut back by 4 bases and J by 1 base. Per the germline V gene, CDR1 is MNHEY and CDR2 is SVGAGI. Here the CDR3 reads CASSSDRVRAKNIQYF. The CDR3 bases are TGTGCCAGCAGTTCGGACAGGGTACGGGCCAAAAACATTCAGTACTTC.

This clonotype appeared many times. J is TRBJ2-4 and V is TRBV10-3; TRBD1 is a possible D gene (6 bases). The CDR3 covers 12 residues. The V end was cut by 7 bases, the J end by 8 bases, with 12 bases between. CDR1 and CDR2 (germline): ENHRY, SYGVKD. CDR3 sequence reads: CAIKTPGDIQYF. In DNA, the CDR3 is TGTGCCATCAAGACCCCAGGGGACATTCAGTACTTC.

This clonotype was observed a handful of times. The chain is built from TRBV3-1 and TRBJ2-4; 9 bases fit TRBD1. The CDR3 covers 14 residues. Germline V gene sequence: CDR1 LGHDT, CDR2 YNNKEL (reference sequence). J was trimmed by 13 bases and V by 1 base; bases with no gene match: 8. The CDR3 reads CASSQVGQGSVQYF. CDR3 nucleotides: TGTGCCAGCAGCCAAGTCGGACAGGGGAGTGTGCAGTACTTC. Variable domain in full (rest from reference TRBV3-1 and TRBJ2-4): DTAVSQTPKYLVTQMGNDKSIKCEQNLGHDTMYWYKQDSKKFLKIMFSYNNKELIINETVPNRFSPKSPDKAHLNLHINSLELGDSAVYFCASSQVGQGSVQYFGAGTRLSVL.

The chain has TRBV3-1 and TRBJ2-7; 10 positions match TRBD1. There are 16 residues in the CDR3. The germline gives CDR1 LGHDT, CDR2 YNNKEL (reference sequence). J lost 6 bases, V lost 3 bases, and 11 bases had no gene match. CDR3 bases: TGTGCCAGCAGCCAGGATTTCGGGACAGGGGACGGCGAGCAGTACTTC. Amino acid sequence: CASSQDFGTGDGEQYF.

V and J are TRBV6-2 or TRBV6-3 and TRBJ2-2, with a possible D match to TRBD2 (7 bases). CDR1 and CDR2 from the germline V gene are MNHEY and SVGEGT. Between the trimmed V and J ends, which lost 7 bases and 0 bases, there was a span of 21 bases. This CDR3 is built from 18 residues. The DNA of the CDR3 is TGTGCCAGCACAACAGGGCTAGCGGAAGTGTCGAACACCGGGGAGCTGTTTTTT. Amino acid sequence: CASTTGLAEVSNTGELFF.

The chain employs TRBV10-3 and TRBJ2-5; TRBD2 might be the D (7 bases). The V gene lost 3 bases and the J gene lost 4 bases, with 15 bases spanning the gap. Per the germline V gene, CDR1 is ENHRY and CDR2 is SYGVKD. The CDR3 has 15 residues. CDR3 protein: CAISDFGGGGETQYF. The CDR3 DNA is TGTGCCATCAGTGATTTTGGGGGAGGGGGAGAGACCCAGTACTTC.

This clonotype was observed a few times. V usage is TRBV20-1 and J usage is TRBJ2-1; D could derive from TRBD1 or TRBD2 (6 bases each). Germline-derived CDR1 and CDR2 are DFQATT and SNEGSKA (reference sequence). The CDR3 totals 15 residues. The germline V and J ends were trimmed by 3 bases and 7 bases, with 19 bases remaining between them. CDR3 loop: CSASGGPVGRNEQFF. CDR3 sequence (DNA): TGCAGTGCTAGTGGGGGGCCGGTCGGGAGAAATGAGCAGTTCTTC.

This clonotype appeared a few times. The rearrangement joins TRBV20-1 to TRBJ2-7; 9 bases match TRBD2. In germline, CDR1 is DFQATT, CDR2 SNEGSKA (reference sequence). After removal of 4 bases from V and 2 bases from J, the junction contained 3 bases not matched to a gene. This CDR3 contains 13 residues. DNA of the CDR3: TGCAGTGCTATTAGCGGGGGAACCTACGAGCAGTACTTC. It encodes CSAISGGTYEQYF.